These 32 T cell receptor beta chains were sequenced from one sample in a study of blood T cells in healthy people across ages. A second PCR of about 6 to 11 cycles used a sample-barcoded 5' primer and a J-beta primer mix. Each CDR3 protein gets one entry after TCRdb re-called the 5' RACE reads with MiXCR. The sample lists 630,000 or so distinct CDR3 sequences; about 30% were seen once. Sequenced: blood. The receptors come from a woman older than 75 in good health.

The genes are TRBV29-1 and TRBJ2-5; the D gene is possibly TRBD2 (5 bases). With 3 bases removed from V and 4 bases from J, the gap between germline ends came to 15 bases. This CDR3 comprises 14 residues. From germline, CDR1 is SQVTM and CDR2 ANQGSEA. The CDR3 coding sequence is TGCAGCGTTGACCAGAGGCTAGCAGGAGAGACCCAGTACTTC. The encoded protein is CSVDQRLAGETQYF.

This clonotype was seen repeatedly, ten times or more. The chain combines TRBV6-5 with TRBJ1-2, with a tentative D call TRBD1 (5 bases). Germline V gives CDR1 MNHEY, CDR2 SVGAGI. The germline V and J ends were trimmed by 6 bases and 4 bases, with 18 bases remaining between them. The CDR3 extends over 15 amino acids. The chain's CDR3 is CASSRDPSSGYGYTF. DNA of the CDR3: TGTGCCAGCAGCCGGGACCCCTCGTCCGGCTATGGCTACACCTTC.

The chain employs TRBV20-1 and TRBJ1-2, with D possibly being TRBD1 (5 bases). V was trimmed by 3 bases and J by 1 base, leaving 9 bases between them. The germline V gene has CDR1 DFQATT and CDR2 SNEGSKA (reference sequence). The CDR3 totals 13 residues. The CDR3 region is CSASEQVNYGYTF. CDR3 DNA: TGCAGTGCTAGTGAACAGGTTAACTATGGCTACACCTTC.

This clonotype was observed many times. The chain employs TRBV2 and TRBJ1-2; the D is unclear. Trimming took 6 bases from V and 2 from J, leaving 7 bases between them. CDR1 is SNHLY, CDR2 FYNNEI, per germline. The CDR3 contains 12 residues. DNA for the CDR3: TGTGCCAGCAGACAGAGCAACTATGGCTACACCTTC. Translating it yields CASRQSNYGYTF.

This clonotype was seen only a few times. The chain combines TRBV24-1 with TRBJ1-1; 7 bases agree with TRBD1. The CDR3 loop spans 13 amino acids. Germline V gene data show CDR1 as KGHDR and CDR2 as SFDVKD. V dropped 7 bases and J dropped 6; count of bases not matched to a gene: 7. CDR3 residues: CATRTTGMSEAFF. In DNA form, the CDR3 reads TGTGCCACCAGGACGACAGGGATGTCTGAAGCTTTCTTT.

This clonotype turned up a few times. The chain employs TRBV10-2 and TRBJ1-1; D uncertain. The germline V gene has CDR1 WSHSY and CDR2 SAAADI. The CDR3 has 13 amino acids. V shed 4 bases and J shed 3 bases, with 9 bases lying between them. CDR3 nucleotide sequence: TGCGCCAGCAGTGTTACGGGGTACACTGAAGCTTTCTTT. Translating gives CASSVTGYTEAFF.

This clonotype was counted at least ten times. V is TRBV4-1 and J is TRBJ1-2; 9 bases are a match to TRBD1. The CDR3 contains 17 residues. The germline gives CDR1 MGHRA, CDR2 YSYEKL. V shed 1 base and J 4 bases; nucleotides not matched to a gene: 10. This chain's CDR3 is CASSQGSGTGSTYGYTF. The DNA of the CDR3 is TGCGCCAGCAGCCAAGGGTCCGGGACAGGGAGTACCTATGGCTACACCTTC.

V usage is TRBV20-1 and J usage is TRBJ2-7, with 8 bases that match TRBD2. CDR1 and CDR2 (germline): DFQATT, SNEGSKA (reference sequence). CDR3 length: 14 amino acids. Trimming removed 3 bases from V and 6 bases from J; junction bases left unmatched: 10. The CDR3 sequence is CSARGAGEPLEQYF. Written as DNA, the CDR3 is TGCAGTGCTAGGGGAGCGGGAGAGCCCCTCGAGCAGTACTTC.

This chain uses TRBV5-1 with TRBJ2-1; D gene uncertain. This CDR3 comprises 15 residues. Per the germline V gene, CDR1 is SGHRS and CDR2 is YFSETQ. Trimming shortened V by 2 bases and J by 6 bases, and 15 bases separated the two germline ends. CDR3 residues: CASSFGVGVLNEQFF. The CDR3 region has the DNA TGCGCCAGCAGCTTTGGAGTTGGTGTACTCAATGAGCAGTTCTTC.

This clonotype was seen at least ten times. This chain uses TRBV20-1 with TRBJ2-1, with a weak D call TRBD2 (6 bases). V was cut by 5 bases and J by 12 bases, with 17 bases left in between. The V gene's germline CDR1 is DFQATT and CDR2 SNEGSKA (reference sequence). This CDR3 region has 12 residues. CDR3 in amino acids: CSASRLVEGQFF. DNA for the CDR3: TGCAGTGCTTCTCGACTAGTCGAGGGGCAGTTCTTC.

The chain uses TRBV7-3 and TRBJ2-3, with TRBD2 matching 10 bases. The CDR3 contains 21 residues. Trimming took 2 bases from V and 5 from J; bases not matched to a gene: 22. Germline-derived CDR1 and CDR2 are SGHTA and FQGTGA. The CDR3 DNA sequence: TGTGCCAGCAGCTTAGGGAAGGGCAGAGCATTCGGGACTAGCGAAAAAGATACGCAGTATTTT. Its protein product is CASSLGKGRAFGTSEKDTQYF.

This clonotype turned up a few times. The chain has TRBV30 and TRBJ1-2; no clear D. This CDR3 has 11 amino acids. The germline gives CDR1 GTSNPN, CDR2 SVGIG (reference sequence). Trimming left V 5 bases short and J 0 bases short, with 4 bases between. For the CDR3, the DNA is TGTGCCTGGGGGACTAACTATGGCTACACCTTC. It specifies CAWGTNYGYTF.

This clonotype was seen at least ten times. The chain joins TRBV29-1 to TRBJ1-2, with D possibly TRBD1 on 6 matching bases. The CDR3 runs 13 residues. Trimming removed 4 bases from V and 8 bases from J, with 17 bases in between. Germline CDR1 is SQVTM and CDR2 is ANQGSEA. This CDR3 reads CSVVLGPGEGYTF. CDR3 coding DNA: TGCAGCGTTGTTCTTGGGCCAGGGGAGGGCTACACCTTC.

This clonotype was recorded many times. The V call is TRBV3-1, the J call TRBJ2-5; D is uncertain. CDR1 and CDR2 from the germline V gene are LGHDT and YNNKEL (reference sequence). The CDR3 extends over 16 amino acids. Trimming shortened V by 0 bases and J by 11 bases, and 22 bases separated the two germline ends. The CDR3, as DNA: TGTGCCAGCAGCCAAGACCATGGAGAGTCCATCGTATCTCAGTACTTC. Translation: CASSQDHGESIVSQYF.

Ten or more counts support this clonotype. V is TRBV7-9 and J is TRBJ2-1; 10 positions match TRBD1. V lost 6 bases to trimming and J lost 5 bases; unmatched junction nucleotides: 7. This CDR3 has 15 residues. Germline CDR1 and CDR2: SEHNR and FQNEAQ (reference sequence). In DNA form, the CDR3 reads TGTGCCAGCAGACCCCCCGGGACAGGGGACAATGAGCAGTTCTTC. Amino acids: CASRPPGTGDNEQFF.

About this clonotype: A clone one base away is much larger, so this may be a read error. The rearrangement uses TRBV5-5 and TRBJ2-1; D is perhaps TRBD1 or TRBD2 (5 bases each). The germline V gene encodes CDR1 SGHKS and CDR2 YYEKEE (reference sequence). The CDR3 consists of 16 residues. The chain's CDR3 is CASSSGTGSSCNEQFF. The CDR3 coding sequence is TGTGCCAGCAGCTCCGGGACGGGGAGCTCCTGCAATGAGCAGTTCTTC.

This clonotype was seen many times. V usage is TRBV10-3 and J usage is TRBJ2-3; no clear D. Trimming stripped 4 bases from V and 4 bases from J, with 6 bases between. The CDR3 sequence is 12 residues long. CDR1 is ENHRY, CDR2 SYGVKD, per germline. The CDR3 DNA follows: TGTGCCATCAGTGCGGCCTCAGATACGCAGTATTTT. Translating it yields CAISAASDTQYF.

This clonotype has a count of ten or more. V is TRBV7-3 and J is TRBJ2-1; possible D gene TRBD2, 7 bases. There are 15 residues in the CDR3. Trimming cost V 1 base and J 5 bases, with 12 bases left between them. Germline V CDR1 and CDR2: SGHTA, FQGTGA. The CDR3 DNA sequence: TGTGCCAGCAGCTTAAAACGGGGGGCTAACAATGAGCAGTTCTTC. Translated, it gives CASSLKRGANNEQFF.

CDR3 sequence (DNA): TGTGCCAGCAGCGTGGACACGGGGCGAGGTGGAAACACCATATATTTT. The encoded protein is CASSVDTGRGGNTIYF. J is TRBJ1-3 and V is TRBV5-6; D is possibly TRBD1 (5 bases). Germline V gene data show CDR1 as SGHDT and CDR2 as YYEEEE. The CDR3 has 16 amino acids. Trimming cost V 4 bases and J 3 bases, with 17 bases left between them.

This clonotype was found a few times. The junction departs from the called germline gene at one end, perhaps through a read error. J is TRBJ2-1 and V is TRBV5-1, with 10 bases that match TRBD2. The CDR3 sequence is 16 residues long. Germline loops: CDR1 SGHRS, CDR2 YFSETQ. CDR3 loop: CASSLAVSGGKGEKFF. The CDR3, as DNA: TGCGCCAGCAGCTTGGCCGTTAGCGGGGGGAAGGGTGAGAAGTTCTTC.

About this clonotype itself: It may be a read error: a sequence one base away is much more abundant. The CDR3 coding sequence is TGTGTCAGCAACCCGGGACAGACACTCTATGGCTACACCTTC. It yields the protein CVSNPGQTLYGYTF. The chain recombines TRBV2 with TRBJ1-2, with 7 nucleotides matching TRBD1. The germline V gene encodes CDR1 SNHLY and CDR2 FYNNEI. This CDR3 spans 14 amino acids.

The sample holds many counts of this clonotype. The chain recombines TRBV7-2 with TRBJ1-6, with 9 bases lining up with TRBD1. Trimming at V came to 8 bases and at J to 6 bases, leaving 2 bases not matched to a gene. The CDR3 runs 13 residues. In germline, CDR1 is SGHTA, CDR2 FQGNSA. This chain's CDR3 is CASGDRVNSPLHF. CDR3 coding DNA: TGTGCCAGCGGGGACAGGGTTAATTCACCCCTCCACTTT.

In its sample, this clonotype was seen a few times. Just one base apart from a much larger clone, this may be a read error. The J gene is TRBJ2-1, the V gene TRBV20-1, with 8 bases matching TRBD2. The CDR3 consists of 12 residues. Germline V gene lookup returns CDR1 DFQATT and CDR2 SNEGSKA (reference sequence). CDR3 DNA: TGCAGGGCTAGCGGGCACGCGGATGAGCAGTTCTTC. Translation gives CRASGHADEQFF.

In its sample, this clonotype was seen a few times. A much larger clone differs from this one at a single base, so this may be a read error. The J gene is TRBJ2-4, the V gene TRBV2; D remains ambiguous. The better agreement between TRBJ2-7 and the DNA end casts doubt on the J call. Germline CDR1 and CDR2: SNHLY and FYNNEI. The CDR3 contains 11 residues. The CDR3 loop is CVSLSNYEQYF. As DNA, the CDR3 is TGTGTCAGCCTCTCGAACTACGAGCAGTACTTC.

A few counts support this clonotype. A single base separates this from a much larger clone, so it may be a read error. The gene calls are TRBV3-1 and TRBJ2-1, with 7 bases matching TRBD1. From germline, CDR1 is LGHDT and CDR2 YNNKEL (reference sequence). V lost 2 bases and J lost 4; bases outside the gene matches: 5. The CDR3 runs 15 residues. The CDR3 region has the DNA TGTGCCAGCAGCCAACGTAGCAGGGGGTACAATGAGCAGTTCTTC. It translates to CASSQRSRGYNEQFF.

This clonotype was seen a few times. This chain joins TRBV30 and TRBJ1-6; D call uncertain. The CDR3 sequence is 13 residues long. The V gene lost 5 bases and the J gene lost 10 bases, with 15 bases spanning the gap. Germline lookup yields CDR1 GTSNPN and CDR2 SVGIG (reference sequence). The CDR3 nucleotides read TGTGCCTGGGAGGCCTTGTATGGCTCACCCCTCCACTTT. Translation gives CAWEALYGSPLHF.

The chain has TRBV5-1 and TRBJ2-2; the D call may be TRBD1 or TRBD2 (6 bases each). Germline CDR1 SGHRS, CDR2 YFSETQ. CDR3 length equals 14 residues. V was shortened by 9 bases and J by 1 base, with 13 bases between the two germline ends. The CDR3 DNA reads TGCGCCACGAAGAAGGGGGGGAACACCGGGGAGCTGTTTTTT. Translating it yields CATKKGGNTGELFF.

This CDR3 reads CAAGLPGMYTEAFF. In nucleotides, the CDR3 is TGTGCCGCGGGCCTCCCAGGGATGTACACTGAAGCTTTCTTT. The genes are TRBV7-2 and TRBJ1-1, with D possibly being TRBD1 (5 bases). Per germline, CDR1 SGHTA and CDR2 FQGNSA. The CDR3 runs to 14 residues. The V gene lost 11 bases and the J gene lost 3 bases, with 19 bases spanning the gap.

At least ten counts were recorded for this clonotype. J is TRBJ1-4 and V is TRBV7-3, with unresolved D. This CDR3 has 12 amino acids. Trimming pared 5 bases from V and 14 bases from J, leaving 15 bases between. The germline V gene has CDR1 SGHTA and CDR2 FQGTGA. CDR3 coding DNA: TGTGCCAGCAGCCTCGTCATGAAAGGTCTGTTTTTT. This translates into CASSLVMKGLFF.

This clonotype was seen a few times. The genes are TRBV20-1 and TRBJ2-1, with TRBD2 matching over 12 bases. Losses at the gene ends were 5 bases for V and 5 bases for J; bases not matched to a gene: 16. Looked up from germline, CDR1 is DFQATT and CDR2 is SNEGSKA (reference sequence). The CDR3 spans 18 residues. The CDR3: CSAQYYLTSGGHNNEQFF. The CDR3 region has the DNA TGCAGTGCTCAATACTACTTGACTAGCGGGGGACATAACAATGAGCAGTTCTTC.

The chain links TRBV11-2 to TRBJ1-2; maybe TRBD1 (5 bases). CDR3 size: 13 residues. CDR1 and CDR2 (germline): SGHAT, FQNNGV. V was cut by 1 base and J by 8 bases, with 11 bases left in between. The CDR3 protein is CASSLVRGGGYTF. CDR3 DNA: TGTGCCAGCAGCTTAGTGAGGGGCGGGGGCTACACCTTC.

This clonotype was found many times. The CDR3 nucleotides read TGTGCCAGCAGTGTAGACAGGAACACTGAAGCTTTCTTT. Translating it yields CASSVDRNTEAFF. This chain uses TRBV6-1 with TRBJ1-1; D is possibly TRBD1 (5 bases). Germline loops: CDR1 MNHNS, CDR2 SASEGT. The ends were cut back, 4 bases at V and 1 base at J, with 7 bases in the middle. The CDR3 extends over 13 amino acids.